The 21 T cell receptor beta chains given below trace back to one sample, sequenced in a study of human T cells and chemical hapten exposure. Regarding time point: patch test 3, about 24 weeks after DPC sensitization. Treatment of the sample: therapeutic diphenylcyclopropenone sensitization with weekly scalp DPC. TCRdb passed the RACE reads through MiXCR, listing each CDR3 protein once. This table has about 190,000 distinct CDR3 sequences, around 25% appearing once. The sample in question was whole blood, obtained in connection with sensitization to the hapten diphenylcyclopropenone (DPC). Receptors were obtained from a woman between 40 and 55 years old with alopecia areata. Some clones in this sample may be carry-over from other donors' samples.

The chain is built from TRBV5-1 and TRBJ2-1; a weak D match, TRBD2 (6 bases). Trimming took off 4 bases at V and 7 bases at J, with 15 bases between the two ends. CDR1 and CDR2 from the germline V gene are SGHRS and YFSETQ. CDR3 size: 14 residues. CDR3 loop: CASSLDGSRNEQFF. DNA of the CDR3: TGCGCCAGCAGCCTGGACGGGAGTAGAAATGAGCAGTTCTTC.

This rearrangement joins TRBV6-5 to TRBJ1-3; possibly TRBD1 for D (5 bases). Trimming took off 11 bases at V and 2 bases at J, with 10 bases between the two ends. Germline CDR1 and CDR2: MNHEY and SVGAGI. This CDR3 has 12 residues. The CDR3 is CACVGAGNTIYF. In DNA, the CDR3 is TGTGCCTGTGTGGGGGCTGGAAACACCATATATTTT.

The chain's CDR3 is CASSLSLNSPLHF. In nucleotides, the CDR3 is TGTGCCAGCAGTTTATCCCTTAATTCACCCCTCCACTTT. The rearrangement links TRBV27 to TRBJ1-6, with D unclear. The CDR3 has 13 amino acids. Germline CDR1 reads MNHEY; CDR2 reads SMNVEV (reference sequence). Trimming took off 0 bases at V and 6 bases at J, with 3 bases between the two ends.

The chain carries TRBV10-3 and TRBJ2-5; D possibly matches TRBD1 or TRBD2 (6 bases each). V gave up 2 bases and J gave up 5 bases, with 15 bases separating them. This CDR3 is 15 amino acids long. Germline V lookup: CDR1 ENHRY, CDR2 SYGVKD. This CDR3 reads CAISEGVGGVETQYF. The DNA of the CDR3 is TGTGCCATCAGTGAGGGGGTCGGGGGCGTGGAGACCCAGTACTTC.

This clonotype was picked up a small number of times. The chain couples TRBV20-1 to TRBJ2-5, with a possible D match to TRBD1 (5 bases). V was clipped by 3 bases and J by 2 bases, with 16 bases between them. CDR1 and CDR2 from the germline V gene are DFQATT and SNEGSKA (reference sequence). The CDR3 spans 15 residues. DNA of the CDR3: TGCAGTGCTAGGGGGCCGTATGGCGAGCAAGAGACCCAGTACTTC. Encoded protein: CSARGPYGEQETQYF.

The chain links TRBV24-1 to TRBJ2-1; D is unclear. From germline, CDR1 is KGHDR and CDR2 SFDVKD. V lost 6 bases, J lost 5 bases, and 13 bases lay in between. This CDR3 region has 14 residues. The CDR3 coding sequence is TGTGCCACCAGTTACCCCGGCGAGAACAATGAGCAGTTCTTC. Translation: CATSYPGENNEQFF.

V usage is TRBV7-2 and J usage is TRBJ1-2, with D possibly TRBD1 on 6 matching bases. The germline CDR1 and CDR2 sequences are SGHTA and FQGNSA. The V end was cut by 0 bases, the J end by 5 bases, with 16 bases between. CDR3 size: 16 residues. The CDR3 reads CASSLATGLPAYGYTF. The CDR3 coding sequence is TGTGCCAGCAGCTTAGCGACAGGTCTACCTGCTTATGGCTACACCTTC.

Ten or more counts support this clonotype. This chain joins TRBV28 and TRBJ2-3, with 11 bases aligning to TRBD2. V was pared by 1 base and J by 2 bases, with 8 bases of the junction left unmatched. Per germline, CDR1 MDHEN and CDR2 SYDVKM. The CDR3 covers 18 residues. CDR3 sequence: CASSLYRASGGITDTQYF. CDR3 DNA: TGTGCCAGCAGTTTATATCGGGCTAGCGGGGGGATCACAGATACGCAGTATTTT.

This chain uses TRBV6-5 with TRBJ2-7, with D possibly matching TRBD1 (6 bases). The CDR3 has 17 residues. Germline V lookup: CDR1 MNHEY, CDR2 SVGAGI. Between the trimmed V and J ends, which lost 6 bases and 1 base, there was a span of 22 bases. This chain's CDR3 is CASRPGHLTRVSYEQYF. CDR3 sequence (DNA): TGTGCCAGCAGACCGGGACACCTGACTCGGGTATCCTACGAGCAGTACTTC.

The genes are TRBV29-1 and TRBJ2-7; TRBD1 matches 9 bases. CDR3 length equals 13 residues. J gave up 6 bases and V 6 bases, and 9 bases lay outside the gene matches. The V gene's germline CDR1 is SQVTM and CDR2 ANQGSEA. The CDR3 region is CSVWTGVGGEQYF. The CDR3, as DNA: TGCAGCGTCTGGACAGGGGTTGGGGGCGAGCAGTACTTC.

This rearrangement joins TRBV28 to TRBJ1-3; TRBD1 might be the D (5 bases). V shed 9 bases and J shed 7 bases, with 7 bases lying between them. The CDR3 sequence is 10 residues long. Germline lookup yields CDR1 MDHEN and CDR2 SYDVKM. CDR3 protein: CASEGNTIYF. The CDR3 DNA sequence: TGTGCCAGTGAGGGGAACACCATATATTTT.

The J gene is TRBJ2-2, the V gene TRBV7-2; D is possibly TRBD2 (5 bases). The V gene's germline CDR1 is SGHTA and CDR2 FQGNSA. Trimming removed 4 bases at V and 1 base at J, with 10 bases between. CDR3 length: 15 residues. This chain's CDR3 is CASSYPGLNTGELFF. Here the CDR3 DNA reads TGTGCCAGCAGCTACCCTGGACTGAACACCGGGGAGCTGTTTTTT.

This CDR3 reads CASSFESSYGYTF. CDR3 sequence (DNA): TGTGCCAGCAGTTTCGAGTCAAGCTATGGCTACACCTTC. The J gene is TRBJ1-2, the V gene TRBV12-3 or TRBV12-4; D is undetermined. The CDR3 runs to 13 residues. V was trimmed by 3 bases and J by 4 bases, leaving 9 bases between them.

The sample holds one count of this clonotype. The chain is built from TRBV10-3 and TRBJ2-1; 7 bases line up with TRBD1. CDR1 is ENHRY and CDR2 is SYGVKD in the germline V gene. V shed 3 bases and J 3 bases; nucleotides not matched to a gene: 8. The CDR3 runs to 16 residues. This chain's CDR3 is CAISEQDRNVYNEQFF. For the CDR3, the DNA is TGTGCCATCAGTGAACAGGACAGGAACGTCTACAATGAGCAGTTCTTC.

Written as DNA, the CDR3 is TGTGCCAGCACCATCCAGGGGACAGGGGAAGAGGCTTTCTTT. Its protein is CASTIQGTGEEAFF. This sequence joins TRBV7-2 and TRBJ1-1; 10 bases align to TRBD1. The CDR3 has 14 residues. CDR1 is SGHTA and CDR2 is FQGNSA in the germline V gene. After removal of 7 bases from V and 11 bases from J, the junction contained 13 bases not matched to a gene.

The chain couples TRBV5-1 to TRBJ2-3; the D gene is possibly TRBD2 (5 bases). This CDR3 has 14 residues. CDR1 is SGHRS and CDR2 is YFSETQ in the germline V gene. V was clipped by 7 bases and J by 0 bases, with 12 bases between them. The CDR3 region has the DNA TGCGCCAGCTTTCTAGGCGGGAGCACAGATACGCAGTATTTT. It specifies CASFLGGSTDTQYF.

This clonotype was seen at least ten times. The V call is TRBV10-3, the J call TRBJ1-4; D gene ambiguous. CDR3 length: 15 amino acids. Trimming took 5 bases from V and 8 from J, leaving 18 bases between them. The germline gives CDR1 ENHRY, CDR2 SYGVKD. The CDR3, as DNA: TGTGCCATCAGTAACACCATGCCGGGAGAAGAAAAACTGTTTTTT. Its translation: CAISNTMPGEEKLFF.

This clonotype was picked up a small number of times. The rearrangement links TRBV20-1 to TRBJ2-7; D call uncertain. Trimming took off 5 bases at V and 4 bases at J, with 12 bases between the two ends. Germline V gene lookup returns CDR1 DFQATT and CDR2 SNEGSKA (reference sequence). This CDR3 comprises 12 residues. Here the CDR3 reads CSAPTPTYEQYF. The CDR3, as DNA: TGCAGTGCTCCCACTCCAACATACGAGCAGTACTTC.

This chain uses TRBV9 with TRBJ2-1; a possible D gene is TRBD1 (7 bases). This CDR3 comprises 17 residues. Trimming removed 5 bases from V and 2 bases from J, with 20 bases in between. The germline gives CDR1 SGDLS, CDR2 YYNGEE. Here the CDR3 reads CASSARGDGNAYNEQFF. Here the CDR3 DNA reads TGTGCCAGCAGTGCCAGGGGGGACGGGAACGCCTACAATGAGCAGTTCTTC.

The chain links TRBV5-1 to TRBJ2-2, with TRBD1 as a possible D gene (6 bases). CDR3 length: 15 amino acids. V lost 4 bases and J 3 bases, leaving 13 bases between the germline ends. Germline V gene sequence: CDR1 SGHRS, CDR2 YFSETQ. CDR3 coding DNA: TGCGCCAGCAGCCACATACAGGGTGACACCGGGGAGCTGTTTTTT. Encoded protein: CASSHIQGDTGELFF.

This clonotype was detected a few times. The rearrangement uses TRBV28 and TRBJ1-1; D is perhaps TRBD1 (6 bases). Germline assignment: CDR1 MDHEN and CDR2 SYDVKM. The germline V and J ends were trimmed by 6 bases and 9 bases, with 14 bases remaining between them. This CDR3 spans 12 amino acids. In DNA form, the CDR3 reads TGTGCCAGCAGCACCTCCCAGGGGAAAGCTTTCTTT. The encoded protein is CASSTSQGKAFF.